The clone carrying this TCR beta chain was detected once. The study ran its PCR with 60 Vbeta and 13 Jbeta primers. The data were produced by immunoSEQ multiplex PCR, yet TCRdb's version contains in-frame clones alone and is incomplete. The data show about 120,000 clones, 80% to 85% seen once. Looked up from germline, CDR1 is SGHVS and CDR2 is FQNEAQ. V lost 5 bases, J lost 3 bases, and 14 bases lay in between. This CDR3 has 15 residues. These data belong to a study of cytomegalovirus exposure and HLA in healthy donors. Specimen: PBMCs. V gene TRBV7-8 combines with J gene TRBJ2-1; D might be TRBD1 (6 bases). This receptor was obtained from a woman in her thirties in good health and CMV-seronegative. Here the CDR3 DNA reads TGTGCCAGCAGCCCAGGGGCAGTCAACTACAATGAGCAGTTCTTC. Translating gives CASSPGAVNYNEQFF.